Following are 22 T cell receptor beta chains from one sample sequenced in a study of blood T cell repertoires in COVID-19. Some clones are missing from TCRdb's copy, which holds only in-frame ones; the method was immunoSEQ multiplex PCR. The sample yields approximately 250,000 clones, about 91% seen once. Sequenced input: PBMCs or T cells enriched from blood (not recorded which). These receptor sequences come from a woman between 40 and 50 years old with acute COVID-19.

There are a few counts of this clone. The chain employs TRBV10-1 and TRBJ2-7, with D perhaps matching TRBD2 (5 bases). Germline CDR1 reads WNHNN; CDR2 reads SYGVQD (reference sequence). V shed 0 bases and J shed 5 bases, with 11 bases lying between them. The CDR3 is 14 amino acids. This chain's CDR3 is CASSESIGVDEQYF. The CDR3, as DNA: TGCGCCAGCAGTGAGTCGATCGGGGTTGACGAGCAGTACTTC.

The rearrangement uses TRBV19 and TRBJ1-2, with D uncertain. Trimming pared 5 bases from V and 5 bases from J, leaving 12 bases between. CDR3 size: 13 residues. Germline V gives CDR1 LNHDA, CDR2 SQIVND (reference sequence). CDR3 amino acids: CASSAGYRYGYTF. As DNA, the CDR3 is TGTGCCAGTAGTGCTGGTTATCGGTATGGCTACACCTTC.

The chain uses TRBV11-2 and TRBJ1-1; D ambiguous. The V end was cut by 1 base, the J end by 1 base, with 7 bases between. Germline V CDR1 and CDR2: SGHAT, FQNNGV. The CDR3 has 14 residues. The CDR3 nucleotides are TGTGCCAGCAGCTTAGGCTACCAGAACACTGAAGCTTTCTTT. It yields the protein CASSLGYQNTEAFF. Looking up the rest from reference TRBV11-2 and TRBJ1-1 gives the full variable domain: EAGVAQSPRYKIIEKRQSVAFWCNPISGHATLYWYQQILGQGPKLLIQFQNNGVVDDSQLPKDRFSAERLKGVDSTLKIQPAKLEDSAVYLCASSLGYQNTEAFFGQGTRLTVV.

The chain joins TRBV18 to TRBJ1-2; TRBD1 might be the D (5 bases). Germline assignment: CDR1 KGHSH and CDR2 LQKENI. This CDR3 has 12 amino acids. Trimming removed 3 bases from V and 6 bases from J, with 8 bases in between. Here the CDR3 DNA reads TGTGCCAGCTCACCGGGGACTCATGGCTACACCTTC. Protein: CASSPGTHGYTF.

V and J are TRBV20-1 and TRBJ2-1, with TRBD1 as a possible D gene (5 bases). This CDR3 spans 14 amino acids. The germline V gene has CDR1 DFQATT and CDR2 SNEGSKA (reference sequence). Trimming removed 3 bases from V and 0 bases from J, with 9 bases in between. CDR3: CSASPRGSYNEQFF. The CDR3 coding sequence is TGCAGTGCTAGTCCTAGGGGCTCCTACAATGAGCAGTTCTTC.

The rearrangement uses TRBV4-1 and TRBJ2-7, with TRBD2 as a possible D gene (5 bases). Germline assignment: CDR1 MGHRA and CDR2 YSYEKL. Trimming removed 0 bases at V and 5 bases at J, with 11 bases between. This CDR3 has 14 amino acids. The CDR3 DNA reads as TGCGCCAGCAGCCAAGATGGTAAGGGAGACGAGCAGTACGTC. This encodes CASSQDGKGDEQYV.

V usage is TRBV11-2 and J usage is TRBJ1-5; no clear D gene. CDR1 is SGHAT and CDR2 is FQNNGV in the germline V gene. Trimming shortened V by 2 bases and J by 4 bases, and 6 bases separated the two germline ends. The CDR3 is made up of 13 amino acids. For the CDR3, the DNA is TGTGCCAGCAGCTTATCGAGGAATCAGCCCCAGCATTTT. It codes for CASSLSRNQPQHF.

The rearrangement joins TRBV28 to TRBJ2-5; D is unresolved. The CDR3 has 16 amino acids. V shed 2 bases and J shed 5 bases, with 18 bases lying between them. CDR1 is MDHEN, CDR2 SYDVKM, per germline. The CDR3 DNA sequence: TGTGCCAGCAGTTTACCCTCGGCGGCAGACCCGGAGACCCAGTACTTC. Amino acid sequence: CASSLPSAADPETQYF.

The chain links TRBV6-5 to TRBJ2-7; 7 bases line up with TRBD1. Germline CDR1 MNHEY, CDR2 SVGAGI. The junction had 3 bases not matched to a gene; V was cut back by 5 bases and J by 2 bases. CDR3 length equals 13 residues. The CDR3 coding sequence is TGTGCCAGCAGTCTCCAGGGGGCCTACGAGCAGTACGTC. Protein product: CASSLQGAYEQYV.

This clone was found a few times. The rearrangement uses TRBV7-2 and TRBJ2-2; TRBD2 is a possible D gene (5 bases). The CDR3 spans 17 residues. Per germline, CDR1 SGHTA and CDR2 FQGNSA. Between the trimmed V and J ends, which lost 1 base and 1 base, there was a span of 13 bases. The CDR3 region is CASSLGIGLMNTGELFF. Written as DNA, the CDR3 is TGTGCCAGCAGCTTAGGTATAGGACTGATGAACACCGGGGAGCTGTTTTTT.

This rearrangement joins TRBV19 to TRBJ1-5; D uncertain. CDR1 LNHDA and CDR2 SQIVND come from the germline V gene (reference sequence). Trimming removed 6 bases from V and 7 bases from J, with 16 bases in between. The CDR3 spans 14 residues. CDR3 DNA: TGTGCCAGTAGAGGGAGCATGGGGATGCAGCCCCAGCATTTT. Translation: CASRGSMGMQPQHF.

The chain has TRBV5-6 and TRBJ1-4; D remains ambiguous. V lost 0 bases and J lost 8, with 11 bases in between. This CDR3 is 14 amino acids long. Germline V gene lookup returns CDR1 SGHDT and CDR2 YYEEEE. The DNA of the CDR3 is TGTGCCAGCAGCTTGGCGGGGAGAGGGGAAAAACTGTTTTTT. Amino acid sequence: CASSLAGRGEKLFF.

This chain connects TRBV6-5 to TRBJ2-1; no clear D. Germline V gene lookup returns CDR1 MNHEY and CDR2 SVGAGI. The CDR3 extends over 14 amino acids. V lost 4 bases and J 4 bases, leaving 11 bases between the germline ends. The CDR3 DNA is TGTGCCAGCAGTTCCCCGACAACTTACAATGAGCAGTTCTTC. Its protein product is CASSSPTTYNEQFF.

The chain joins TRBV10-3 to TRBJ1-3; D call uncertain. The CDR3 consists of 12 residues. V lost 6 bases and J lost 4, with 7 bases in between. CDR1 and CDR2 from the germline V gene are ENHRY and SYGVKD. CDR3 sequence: CAIRQAGNTIYF. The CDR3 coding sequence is TGTGCCATCAGGCAAGCCGGAAACACCATATATTTT.

DNA of the CDR3: TGTGCCAGCAGTTATACAGGGGGCTTGAGTTACACCTTC. Amino acid sequence: CASSYTGGLSYTF. The chain has TRBV6-5 and TRBJ1-2, with 9 positions matching TRBD1. Germline loops: CDR1 MNHEY, CDR2 SVGAGI. This CDR3 comprises 13 residues. The ends lost 3 bases at V and 11 bases at J; junction bases unmatched: 7.

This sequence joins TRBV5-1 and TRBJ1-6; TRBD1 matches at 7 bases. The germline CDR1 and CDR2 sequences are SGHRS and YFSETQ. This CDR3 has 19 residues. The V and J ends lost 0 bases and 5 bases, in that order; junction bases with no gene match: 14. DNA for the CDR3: TGCGCCAGCAGCTTGGAGCCAGGGGGATTGGGGTCTGATAATTCACCCCTCCACTTT. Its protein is CASSLEPGGLGSDNSPLHF.

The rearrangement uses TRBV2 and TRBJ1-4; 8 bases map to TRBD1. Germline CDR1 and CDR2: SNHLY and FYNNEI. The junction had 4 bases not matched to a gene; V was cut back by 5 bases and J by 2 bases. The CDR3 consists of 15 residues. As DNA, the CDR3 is TGTGCCAGCAGTTTGCAGGGGGCGACTAATGAAAAACTGTTTTTT. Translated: CASSLQGATNEKLFF.

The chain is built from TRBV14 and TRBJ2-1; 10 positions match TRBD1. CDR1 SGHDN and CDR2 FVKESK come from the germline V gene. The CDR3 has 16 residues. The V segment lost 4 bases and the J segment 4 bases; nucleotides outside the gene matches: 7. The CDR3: CASSRSGTGEYNEQFF. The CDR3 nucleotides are TGTGCCAGCAGCCGATCCGGGACAGGGGAATACAATGAGCAGTTCTTC.

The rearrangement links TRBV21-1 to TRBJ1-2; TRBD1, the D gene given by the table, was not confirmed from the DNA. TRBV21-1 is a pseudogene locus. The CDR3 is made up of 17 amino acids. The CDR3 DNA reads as TGTGCCAGCAGCAAAGCAGGCCGGGACAGGGGGTTCTATGGCTACACCTTC. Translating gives CASSKAGRDRGFYGYTF.

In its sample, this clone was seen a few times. In nucleotides, the CDR3 is TGTGCCAGCTCTGGGCAGGGTAGTGACTCACCCCTCCACTTT. Translated: CASSGQGSDSPLHF. The V call is TRBV18, the J call TRBJ1-6; the D gene is possibly TRBD1 (5 bases). This CDR3 has 14 amino acids. Per germline, CDR1 KGHSH and CDR2 LQKENI. V shed 6 bases and J shed 10 bases, with 16 bases lying between them.

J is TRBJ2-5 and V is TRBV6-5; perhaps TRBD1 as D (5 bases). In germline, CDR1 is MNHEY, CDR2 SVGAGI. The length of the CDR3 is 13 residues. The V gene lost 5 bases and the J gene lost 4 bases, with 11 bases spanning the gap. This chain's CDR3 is CASSRVRGETQYF. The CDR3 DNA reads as TGTGCCAGCAGTCGGGTTAGGGGAGAGACCCAGTACTTC.

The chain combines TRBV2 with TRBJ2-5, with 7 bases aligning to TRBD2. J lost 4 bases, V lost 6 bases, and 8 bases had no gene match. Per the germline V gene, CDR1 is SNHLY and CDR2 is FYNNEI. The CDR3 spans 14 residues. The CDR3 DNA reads TGTGCCAGCAGACCCGGGGGGACCCGAGAGACCCAGTACTTC. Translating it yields CASRPGGTRETQYF.